This T cell receptor (beta chain) came from a study of multiple sclerosis patients with progressive multifocal leukoencephalopathy (dated 2019 in TCRdb). As for the study more broadly: Peripheral T and B cells were examined in MS patients who went on to develop PML (4 under natalizumab, 1 after alemtuzumab) as well as in treated patients who did not. From before therapy, through 6 and 12 months, up to PML onset, two natalizumab-treated patients who later developed PML were tracked longitudinally. The study was designed to detect JC virus-specific or public T-cell expansions arising at the time of PML onset. What the authors observed across the whole study: Lower normalized Shannon entropy suggested less diverse TRB repertoires in most PML patients, whereas the natalizumab-treated controls showed values near 1. TRB clones with frequency above 0.5% were observed only in PML patients, but the clones expanded at PML onset were found to be already present before and during natalizumab therapy. Only peripheral blood was analyzed, although cerebrospinal fluid or brain lymphocytes might be more informative for natalizumab-associated PML. At the time PML developed, no common TRBV or TRBJ gene usage or preferential TRBV-TRBJ pairings were detected. Given the small, descriptive cohort, it remained unclear whether the study findings reflect JC virus infection or general immunocompromise.

The sample's time point, from its label and the paper: time of PML onset. Read against the paper, the sample's treatment or condition label means: on natalizumab therapy at sampling. PML diagnosis was based on clinical and MRI findings and was confirmed by detection of JC virus DNA in cerebrospinal fluid. In the natalizumab-treated patients, PML was found to develop after between about 15 and 60 months of natalizumab therapy. Interferon beta had previously been received by all listed patients, and all PML patients were female. T3 blood samples were collected at the time of PML onset. Ficoll-Hypaque density gradient centrifugation was used to isolate peripheral blood mononuclear cells. The CDR3 goes from the cysteine to the phenylalanine over 17 residues. The DNA shown is the 51-base CDR3, in frame from base 1. Between the V and J ends, shortened by 0 bases and 4 bases respectively, the junction contains 15 bases. Sequences MNHEY (CDR1) and SMNVEV (CDR2) are obtained from the germline V gene (reference sequence).

The immunoSEQ two-step multiplex PCR at survey-level depth was used to amplify TRB CDR3 regions from genomic DNA. Synthetic inline TR CDR3 controls covering all V-J pairings were spiked into each PCR to estimate template counts and remove amplification bias. Reads were processed so that amplification and sequencing bias were reduced, and quantification was performed against synthetic TR CDR3 analogs. As for the original processing: In ImmunoSEQ Analyzer, raw data were processed so that out-of-frame sequences and CDR3s with stop codons were removed, with gene names following IMGT nomenclature. Repertoire diversity was summarized as normalized Shannon entropy, defined as 1 minus Pielou's evenness. TRB sequences were considered identical only when V gene, J gene and CDR3 were shared. Public PML clonotypes were CDR3s found in two or more PML-onset samples but not found earlier, in controls, or in public databases. Position-by-position CDR3 amino acid composition was analyzed in Skylign with the observed count method. TCRdb obtained this table from immuneACCESS and retained in-frame rearrangements with V and J assigned. These tables miss some clones; where compared with another copy, unresolved V genes account for less than half of the shortfall, and the remainder is unexplained. V, J and clone size were drawn from that table, and D and trimming were deduced from the DNA. The sample table records over 25,000 clones; over 75% of these occur just once. The ten largest clones represent 3% to 3.5% of the sample.

In regard to this clone: Its recognized antigen is unknown. No qualities accompany the bases; no much larger clone lies one base away.

The sample was PBMCs, taken from a patient treated with natalizumab. The rearrangement combines TRBV27 with TRBJ2-2; a tentative D call is TRBD1 (5 bases match). This clonotype was sampled from a human donor with progressive multifocal leukoencephalopathy. In nucleotides, the sequence is TGTGCCAGCAGTTTATCGACAGCTCCGGTCCCCACCGGGGAGCTGTTTTTT. The resulting protein is CASSLSTAPVPTGELFF.